A single TCR beta chain is shown here with its context. Which antigen it targets is not known. No base quality values were provided; no much bigger clone lies one nucleotide off. Library method: the immunoSEQ multiplex PCR assay. Regarding the original processing steps: Richness and clonality were used to summarize the repertoires, and clones that significantly expanded or contracted between pre- and post-therapy samples were identified. TCRdb limited this immuneACCESS table to in-frame rearrangements with V and J called. A share of clones is missing; checked studies link under half to unresolved V genes, and the rest is unexplained. V, J and clone size reflect that table, while D and trimming were determined from the DNA. The sample table holds around 17,000 clones, of which 60% to 80% were seen once. The ten largest clones represent 8% of the sample. This specimen's time point label, interpreted: at surgical resection after neoadjuvant nivolumab +/- ipilimumab. Samples came from the phase 2 randomized NEOSTAR trial, which tested neoadjuvant nivolumab or nivolumab plus ipilimumab followed by surgery in operable NSCLC.

V is cut by 3 bases and J by 6 bases, and the space between the germline ends is 15 bases. The CDR3 runs 15 residues from the cysteine to the phenylalanine. The only DNA kept is the CDR3, 45 bases in frame from the first base. The germline V gene (reference sequence) supplies CDR1 LNHDA and CDR2 SQIVND. This record belongs to a study of neoadjuvant nivolumab and ipilimumab in lung cancer (dated by TCRdb to 2020 to 2022). About the investigation overall: Nivolumab was administered intravenously at 3 mg/kg on days 1, 15 and 29, and in the combination arm ipilimumab 1 mg/kg was added on day 1 only. The primary endpoint of the trial was the rate of major pathologic response (MPR) in the intention-to-treat population of each study arm. The trial treated about 44 patients with operable NSCLC: about 23 were randomized to nivolumab monotherapy and about 20 to nivolumab plus ipilimumab. TCR repertoires in pretherapy (baseline) peripheral blood were compared with TCR repertoires in tumors resected at surgery after neoadjuvant immune checkpoint blockade. Matched pretherapy and resected tumor pairs were analyzed from seven patients, of whom four had been treated with nivolumab and three with nivolumab plus ipilimumab. The paper as a whole reports these results and caveats: A small number of samples was subjected to TCR sequencing. Pretherapy blood TCR richness correlated positively with richness in tumors resected after neoadjuvant therapy (Spearman R ≈ 0.85). Tumor T-cell richness and clonality rose from pretherapy to surgery in three of three dual-therapy tumors but in only two of four nivolumab-treated tumors. There was no significant correlation between TCR clonality and pathologic tumor regression, and just a single major-pathologic-response sample was available for the clonality-regression analysis. Greater TCR richness and clonality were observed in resected tumors than in tumor-adjacent uninvolved lung, and increases were observed in more dual-therapy-treated tumors.

The receptor's source is an adult with non-small cell lung cancer. The chain is encoded by TRBV19 joined to TRBJ1-5; 6 matching bases give a weak D call of TRBD1. Sample: tumor tissue, taken after neoadjuvant nivolumab, alone or with ipilimumab, at or shortly before surgery. The nucleotide sequence reads as follows: TGTGCCAGTAGTATTCTACAGGGAAAACTTCAGCCCCAGCATTTT. The encoded protein is CASSILQGKLQPQHF.